This T cell receptor (beta chain) was documented in a study of cytomegalovirus exposure and HLA in healthy donors. This CDR3 comprises 18 residues. The V segment lost 7 bases and the J segment 8 bases; nucleotides outside the gene matches: 21. CDR1 and CDR2 (germline): SQVTM, ANQGSEA. With 60 Vbeta and 13 Jbeta primers, the PCR was carried out. Clones were sequenced by immunoSEQ multiplex PCR, and TCRdb holds only the in-frame ones, with some missing. This table holds 70,000 or so clones, almost 85% found once. This clonotype was sampled from a young man in good health and CMV-seronegative. Source material: PBMCs. The rearrangement uses TRBV29-1 and TRBJ2-1; 12 bases map to TRBD2. The CDR3 reads CSGEQGLAGTNIRDEQFF. The CDR3 coding sequence is TGCAGCGGGGAACAAGGACTAGCGGGAACCAACATAAGGGATGAGCAGTTCTTC.